What follows describes a single TCR beta chain. In the authors' methods: Nucleated cell counts were estimated from reference gene primer amplification. Assay used: immunoSEQ multiplex PCR; TCRdb lists only in-frame clones, some missing. V and J calls and clone size are copied from that table; D and trimming were computed from the DNA. This sample carries 100,000 or so clones, 88% of them seen once, and the ten largest clones take more than 5.5%. The CDR3 loop spans 15 amino acids. Germline values: CDR1 SGHRS, CDR2 YFSETQ. The ends were cut back, 4 bases at V and 8 bases at J, with 21 bases in the middle. This sample stems from a study of blood T cell repertoires in COVID-19. Overall study context: The cDNA or gDNA used as material had been derived from T cells, B-cell-depleted T cells, or PBMCs.

The clonotype comes from a woman aged 55-75 years with acute or convalescent COVID-19. Material for sequencing was peripheral blood. This chain links TRBV5-1 with TRBJ1-2, with D possibly matching TRBD1 (6 bases). The DNA for the CDR3 is TGCGCCAGCAGCCCAAGGACGACAGGATCAGCCGGCTACACCTTC. As protein: CASSPRTTGSAGYTF.